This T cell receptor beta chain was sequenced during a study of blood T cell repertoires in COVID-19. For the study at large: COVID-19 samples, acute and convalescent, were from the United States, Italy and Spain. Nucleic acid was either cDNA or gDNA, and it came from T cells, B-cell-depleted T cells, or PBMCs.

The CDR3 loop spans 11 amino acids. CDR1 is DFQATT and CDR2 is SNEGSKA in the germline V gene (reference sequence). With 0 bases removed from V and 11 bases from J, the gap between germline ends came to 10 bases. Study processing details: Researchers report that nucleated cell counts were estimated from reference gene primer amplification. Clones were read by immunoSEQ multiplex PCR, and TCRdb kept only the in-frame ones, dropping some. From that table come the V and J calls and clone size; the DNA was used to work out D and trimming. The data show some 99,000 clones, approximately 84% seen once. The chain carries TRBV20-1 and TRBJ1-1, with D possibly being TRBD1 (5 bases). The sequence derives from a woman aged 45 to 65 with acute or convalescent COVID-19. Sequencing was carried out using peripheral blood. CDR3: CSAREQGVAFF. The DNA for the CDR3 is TGCAGTGCTAGAGAGCAAGGGGTGGCTTTCTTT.